This is a list of T cell receptor beta chains from one sample in a study of spatial heterogeneity in lung cancer. TCRdb ran MiXCR on the 5' RACE reads and lists one entry per CDR3 protein. The sample has some 40,000 distinct CDR3 sequences; just over 3% are singletons. Sequenced material: normal lung tissue next to the tumor, taken at surgery. Receptors originate from a male donor with early-stage non-small cell lung cancer. The CDR3 runs from the conserved cysteine through the conserved F or W. The D gene is left open where the match is weak. The size field is filled for only some rows; it gives once, few, many or a size class.

V	J	D	size	DNA	CDR3
TRBV5-5	TRBJ2-7	TRBD1	few	TGTGCCAGCAGCGGGACGACAGGGGGCTACGAGCAGTACTTC	CASSGTTGGYEQYF
TRBV24-1	TRBJ2-2	TRBD1	many	TGTGCCACCAGTGATTCGTGGGACAGAAACACCGGGGAGCTGTTTTTT	CATSDSWDRNTGELFF
TRBV7-8	TRBJ1-5	-	many	TGTGCCAGCAGCCCAGGAAGTCCCAATCAGCCCCAGCATTTT	CASSPGSPNQPQHF
TRBV27	TRBJ2-7	-	many	TGTGCCAGCAAGGAGACAGTATCCTACGAGCAGTACTTC	CASKETVSYEQYF
TRBV7-2	TRBJ1-3	-	once	TGTGCCAGCAGCCTGGACGTAACCTCTGGAAACACCATATATTTT	CASSLDVTSGNTIYF
TRBV28	TRBJ1-3	-	few	TGTGCCAGCACCGAAAGGAGGGGCGCCTCTGGAAACACCATATATTTT	CASTERRGASGNTIYF
TRBV7-9	TRBJ2-7	TRBD1	many	TGTGCCAGCAGCTTCGAGGACAGGGAGCAGTACTTC	CASSFEDREQYF
TRBV9	TRBJ2-2	-	many	TGTGCCAGCAGCCCTAGAGTTGGGGGGCCGAACACCGGGGAGCTGTTTTTT	CASSPRVGGPNTGELFF
TRBV6-6	TRBJ1-5	-	-	TGTGCCAGCAGTAACAAACAGGGAGGGGATCAGCCCCAGCATTTT	CASSNKQGGDQPQHF
TRBV20-1	TRBJ1-1	-	many	TGCAGTGCAAGGTTCGGATACAACGATGAAGCTTTCTTT	CSARFGYNDEAFF
TRBV5-1	TRBJ2-5	TRBD2	-	TGCGCCAGCAGCTTGCGGCCACTAGCGGGCAAAGAGACCCAGTACTTC	CASSLRPLAGKETQYF
TRBV28	TRBJ1-1	-	many	TGTGCCAGCAGTGGGGGGCATTCCATGAACACTGAAGCTTTCTTT	CASSGGHSMNTEAFF
TRBV5-4	TRBJ2-5	TRBD1	-	TGTGCCAGCAGCTTGGAGGGGGACAGGGGACAGACCCAGTACTTC	CASSLEGDRGQTQYF
TRBV28	TRBJ2-3	-	many	TGTGCCAGCAGTTTATCGACAGATACGCAGTATTTT	CASSLSTDTQYF
TRBV6-2/TRBV6-3	TRBJ1-6	-	-	TGTGCCAGCAGTTACTCGAAGGAGAGACCCCTCCACTTT	CASSYSKERPLHF
TRBV7-2	TRBJ2-7	TRBD2	few	TGTGCCAGCAGCTCCACGGGACTAGCGGGGGACGAGCAGTACTTC	CASSSTGLAGDEQYF
TRBV6-1	TRBJ2-5	-	few	TGTGCCAGCACCCCACTGGGTAGAGAGACCCAGTACTTC	CASTPLGRETQYF
TRBV29-1	TRBJ2-5	TRBD2	many	TGCAGCGTTGAAAGAGCGGGGATGGAGACCCAGTACTTC	CSVERAGMETQYF
TRBV12-5	TRBJ2-7	-	many	TGTGCTAGTGGTGAAGGACCTCGGACAGATCACTACGAGCAGTACTTC	CASGEGPRTDHYEQYF
TRBV20-1	TRBJ2-7	-	-	TGCAGTGCTAGAGATTCAGGACGGGCCTGGGGGGAGCAGTACTTC	CSARDSGRAWGEQYF
TRBV2	TRBJ2-1	TRBD2	many	TGTGCCAGCAGGGGTATAGCGGGGAACTCCTACAATGAGCAGTTCTTC	CASRGIAGNSYNEQFF
TRBV7-6	TRBJ2-3	-	many	TGTGCCAGCAGCCCCTCTAGGGTTGGCACAGATACGCAGTATTTT	CASSPSRVGTDTQYF
TRBV20-1	TRBJ2-5	-	few	TGCAGTGCTAGGGGGTACCAAGAGACCCAGTACTTC	CSARGYQETQYF
TRBV28	TRBJ1-5	TRBD1	many	TGTGCCAGCAGGGAGACAGGGAGCAATCAGCCCCAGCATTTT	CASRETGSNQPQHF
TRBV2	TRBJ1-1	-	many	TGTGCCAGCAGTGGTACAGGGCAGATGAACACTGAAGCTTTCTTT	CASSGTGQMNTEAFF
TRBV12-3/TRBV12-4	TRBJ1-1	-	few	TGTGCCAGCAGTTTCTGGGACTTCCGCGCTTTCTTT	CASSFWDFRAFF
TRBV19	TRBJ2-1	-	many	TGTGCCAGTAGTATAGAGGCGGTGCCGTTCTTC	CASSIEAVPFF
TRBV5-1	TRBJ2-1	TRBD2	many	TGCGCCAGCAGCTTGCAGGGAGGGTTCTACAATGAGCAGTTCTTC	CASSLQGGFYNEQFF
TRBV9	TRBJ2-5	-	many	TGTGCCAGCAGCGTCGGAGGGGTAGAAGAGACCCAGTACTTC	CASSVGGVEETQYF
TRBV5-5	TRBJ2-7	-	many	TGTGCCAGCAGCTTGTATCGGGCCCCTTACGAGCAGTACTTC	CASSLYRAPYEQYF